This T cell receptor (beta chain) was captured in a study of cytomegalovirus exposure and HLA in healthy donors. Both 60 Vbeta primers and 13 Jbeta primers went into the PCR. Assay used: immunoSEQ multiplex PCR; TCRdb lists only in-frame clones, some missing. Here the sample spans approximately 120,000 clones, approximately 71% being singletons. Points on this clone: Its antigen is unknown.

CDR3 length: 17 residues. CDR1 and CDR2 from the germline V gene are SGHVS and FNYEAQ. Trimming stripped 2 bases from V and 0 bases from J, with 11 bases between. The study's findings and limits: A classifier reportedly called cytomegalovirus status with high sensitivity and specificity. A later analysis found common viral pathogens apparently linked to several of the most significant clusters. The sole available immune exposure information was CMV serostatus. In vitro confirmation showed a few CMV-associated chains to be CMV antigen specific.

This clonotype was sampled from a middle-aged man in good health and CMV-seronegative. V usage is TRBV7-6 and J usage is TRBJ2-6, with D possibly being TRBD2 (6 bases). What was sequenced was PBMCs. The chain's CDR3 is CASSLYVGGSGANVLTF. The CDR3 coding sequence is TGTGCCAGCAGCTTATATGTCGGGGGCTCTGGGGCCAACGTCCTGACTTTC.